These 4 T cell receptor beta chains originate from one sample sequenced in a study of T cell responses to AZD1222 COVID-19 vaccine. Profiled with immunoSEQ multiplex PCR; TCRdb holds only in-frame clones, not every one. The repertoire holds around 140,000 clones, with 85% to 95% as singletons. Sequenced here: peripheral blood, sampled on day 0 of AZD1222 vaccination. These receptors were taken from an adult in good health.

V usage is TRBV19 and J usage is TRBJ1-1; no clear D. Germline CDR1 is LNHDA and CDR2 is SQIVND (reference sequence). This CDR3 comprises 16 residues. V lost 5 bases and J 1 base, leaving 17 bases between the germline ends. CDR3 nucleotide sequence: TGTGCCAGTAGTCCATCGAAGGACCACAGGAACACTGAAGCTTTCTTT. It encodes CASSPSKDHRNTEAFF.

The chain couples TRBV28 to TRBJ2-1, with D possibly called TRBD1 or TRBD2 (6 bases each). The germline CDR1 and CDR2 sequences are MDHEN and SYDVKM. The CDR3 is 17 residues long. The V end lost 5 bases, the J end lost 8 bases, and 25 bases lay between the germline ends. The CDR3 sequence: CASSGHLTGTGGDEQFF. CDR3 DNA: TGTGCCAGCAGTGGGCACCTTACAGGGACCGGGGGCGATGAGCAGTTCTTC.

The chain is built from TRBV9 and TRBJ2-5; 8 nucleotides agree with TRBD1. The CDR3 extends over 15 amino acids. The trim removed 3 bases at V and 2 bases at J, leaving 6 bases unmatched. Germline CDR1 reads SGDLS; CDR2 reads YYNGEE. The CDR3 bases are TGTGCCAGCAGCGCCCGGGACAGGAGGCAAGAGACCCAGTACTTC. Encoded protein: CASSARDRRQETQYF.

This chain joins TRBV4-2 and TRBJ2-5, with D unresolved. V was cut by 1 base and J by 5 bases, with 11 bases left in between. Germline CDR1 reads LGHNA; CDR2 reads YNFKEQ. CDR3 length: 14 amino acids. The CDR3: CASSQVPSWETQYF. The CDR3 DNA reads TGTGCCAGCAGCCAAGTCCCCTCCTGGGAGACCCAGTACTTC.